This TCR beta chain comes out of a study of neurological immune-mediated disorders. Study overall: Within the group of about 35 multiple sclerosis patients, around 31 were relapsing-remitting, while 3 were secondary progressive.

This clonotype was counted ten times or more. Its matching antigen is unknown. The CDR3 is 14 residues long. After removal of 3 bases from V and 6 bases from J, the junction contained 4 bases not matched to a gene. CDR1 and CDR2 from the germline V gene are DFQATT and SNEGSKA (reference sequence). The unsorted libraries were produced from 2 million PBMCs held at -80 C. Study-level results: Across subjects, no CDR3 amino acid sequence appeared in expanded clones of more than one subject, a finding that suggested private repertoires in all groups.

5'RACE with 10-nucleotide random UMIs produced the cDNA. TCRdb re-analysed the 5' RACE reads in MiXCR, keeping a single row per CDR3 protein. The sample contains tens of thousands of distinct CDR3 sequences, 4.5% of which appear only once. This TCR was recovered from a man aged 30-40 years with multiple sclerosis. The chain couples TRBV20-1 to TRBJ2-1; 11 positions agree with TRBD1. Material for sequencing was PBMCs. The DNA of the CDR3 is TGCAGTGCTAGGGACAGGGGGCGAGGCAATGAGCAGTTCTTC. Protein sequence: CSARDRGRGNEQFF.